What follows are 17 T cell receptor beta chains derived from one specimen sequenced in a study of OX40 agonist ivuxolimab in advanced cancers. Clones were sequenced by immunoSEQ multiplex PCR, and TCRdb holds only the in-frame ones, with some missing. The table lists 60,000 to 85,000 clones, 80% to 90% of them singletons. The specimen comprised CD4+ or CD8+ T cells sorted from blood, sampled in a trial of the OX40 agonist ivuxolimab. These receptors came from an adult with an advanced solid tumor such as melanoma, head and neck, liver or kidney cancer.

Here the CDR3 reads CAWRKQGGGTGELFF. In DNA form, the CDR3 reads TGTGCCTGGAGGAAACAGGGTGGAGGGACCGGGGAGCTGTTTTTT. The rearrangement links TRBV30 to TRBJ2-2, with D possibly being TRBD1 or TRBD2 (6 bases each). The CDR3 contains 15 residues. Germline values: CDR1 GTSNPN, CDR2 SVGIG (reference sequence). The ends were cut back, 3 bases at V and 5 bases at J, with 16 bases in the middle.

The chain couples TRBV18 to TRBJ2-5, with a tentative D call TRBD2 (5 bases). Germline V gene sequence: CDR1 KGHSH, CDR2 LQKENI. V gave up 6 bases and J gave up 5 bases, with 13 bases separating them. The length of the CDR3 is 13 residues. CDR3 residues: CASSNGPSETQYF. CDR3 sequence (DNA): TGTGCCAGCTCGAACGGGCCTAGCGAGACCCAGTACTTC.

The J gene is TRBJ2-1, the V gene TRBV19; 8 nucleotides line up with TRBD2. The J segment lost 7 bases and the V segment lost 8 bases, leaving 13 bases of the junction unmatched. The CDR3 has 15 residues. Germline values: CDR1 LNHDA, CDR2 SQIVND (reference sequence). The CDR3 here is CASSPGTSAVNEQFF. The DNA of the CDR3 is TGTGCCAGTTCCCCCGGGACTAGTGCCGTAAATGAGCAGTTCTTC.

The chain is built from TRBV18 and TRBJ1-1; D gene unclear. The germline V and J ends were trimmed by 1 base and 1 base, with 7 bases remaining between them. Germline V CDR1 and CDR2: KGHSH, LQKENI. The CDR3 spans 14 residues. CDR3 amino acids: CASSPRGENTEAFF. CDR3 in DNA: TGTGCCAGCTCACCACGAGGTGAGAACACTGAAGCTTTCTTT.

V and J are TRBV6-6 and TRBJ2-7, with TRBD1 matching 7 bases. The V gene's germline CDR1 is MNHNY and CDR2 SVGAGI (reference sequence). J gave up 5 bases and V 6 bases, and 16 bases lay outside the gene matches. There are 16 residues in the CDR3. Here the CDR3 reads CASSRWGDRAGNEQYF. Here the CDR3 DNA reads TGTGCCAGCAGCCGGTGGGGAGACAGGGCAGGCAACGAGCAGTACTTC.

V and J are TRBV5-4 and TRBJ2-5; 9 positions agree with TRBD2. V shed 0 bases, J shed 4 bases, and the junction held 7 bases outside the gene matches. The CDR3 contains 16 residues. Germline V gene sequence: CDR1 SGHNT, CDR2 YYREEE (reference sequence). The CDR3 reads CASSLDGGRAGETQYF. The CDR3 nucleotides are TGTGCCAGCAGCTTGGATGGCGGGAGGGCCGGAGAGACCCAGTACTTC.

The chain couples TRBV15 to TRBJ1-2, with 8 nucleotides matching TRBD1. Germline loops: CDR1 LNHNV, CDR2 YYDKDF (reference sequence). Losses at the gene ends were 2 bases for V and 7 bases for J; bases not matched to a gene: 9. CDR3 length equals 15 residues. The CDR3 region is CATSRILTGEGGYTF. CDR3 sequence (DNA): TGTGCCACCAGCAGAATCTTGACAGGGGAGGGTGGCTACACCTTC.

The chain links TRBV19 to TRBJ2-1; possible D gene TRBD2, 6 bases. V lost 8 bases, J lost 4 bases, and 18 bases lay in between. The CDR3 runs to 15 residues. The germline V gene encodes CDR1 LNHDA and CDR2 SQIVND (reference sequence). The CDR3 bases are TGTGCCAGTCAAACCGGGAGTTTGGTATACAATGAGCAGTTCTTC. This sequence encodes CASQTGSLVYNEQFF.

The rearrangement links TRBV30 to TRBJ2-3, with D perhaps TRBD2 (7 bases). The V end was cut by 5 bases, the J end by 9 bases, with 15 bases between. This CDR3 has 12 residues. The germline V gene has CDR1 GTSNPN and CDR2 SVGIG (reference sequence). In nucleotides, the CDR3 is TGTGCCTGGCACGGGGGGCGGGACACGCAGTATTTT. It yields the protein CAWHGGRDTQYF.

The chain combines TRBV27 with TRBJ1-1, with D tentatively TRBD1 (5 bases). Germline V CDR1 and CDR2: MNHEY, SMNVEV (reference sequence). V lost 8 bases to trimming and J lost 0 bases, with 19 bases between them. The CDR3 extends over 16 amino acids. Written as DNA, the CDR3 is TGTGCCAGCGGGGCTCGGACGGCTAGGGTGAACACTGAAGCTTTCTTT. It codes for CASGARTARVNTEAFF.

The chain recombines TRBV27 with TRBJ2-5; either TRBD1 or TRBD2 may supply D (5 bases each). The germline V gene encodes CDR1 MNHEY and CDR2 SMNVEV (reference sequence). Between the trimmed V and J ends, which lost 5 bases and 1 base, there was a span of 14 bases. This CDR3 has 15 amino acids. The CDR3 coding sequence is TGTGCCAGCAGTCCGGGGCAGGGTTCCCAAGAGACCCAGTACTTC. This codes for CASSPGQGSQETQYF.

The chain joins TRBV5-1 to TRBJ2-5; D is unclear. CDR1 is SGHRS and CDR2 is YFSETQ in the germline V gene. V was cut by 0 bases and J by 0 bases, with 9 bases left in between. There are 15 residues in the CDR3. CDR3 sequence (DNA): TGCGCCAGCAGCTTGGCGTCCTGGGACCAAGAGACCCAGTACTTC. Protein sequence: CASSLASWDQETQYF.

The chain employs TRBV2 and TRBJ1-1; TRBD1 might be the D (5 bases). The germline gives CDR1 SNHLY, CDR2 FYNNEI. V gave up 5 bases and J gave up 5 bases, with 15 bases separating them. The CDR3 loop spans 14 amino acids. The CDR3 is CASSLQEVGTEAFF. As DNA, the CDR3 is TGTGCCAGCAGTTTACAGGAAGTGGGGACTGAAGCTTTCTTT.

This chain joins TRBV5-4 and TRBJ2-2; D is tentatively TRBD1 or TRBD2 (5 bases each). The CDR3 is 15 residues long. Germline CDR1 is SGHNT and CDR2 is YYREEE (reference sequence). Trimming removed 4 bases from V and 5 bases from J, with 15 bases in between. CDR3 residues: CASSHGTVGTGELFF. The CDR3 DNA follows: TGTGCCAGCAGCCATGGGACGGTGGGTACCGGGGAGCTGTTTTTT.

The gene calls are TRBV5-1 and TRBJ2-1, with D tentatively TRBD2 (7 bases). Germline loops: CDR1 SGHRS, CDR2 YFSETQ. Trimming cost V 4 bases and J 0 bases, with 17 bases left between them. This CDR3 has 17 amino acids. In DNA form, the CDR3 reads TGCGCCAGCAGCCCCGGGGGGCGGGAGAGCTCCTACAATGAGCAGTTCTTC. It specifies CASSPGGRESSYNEQFF.

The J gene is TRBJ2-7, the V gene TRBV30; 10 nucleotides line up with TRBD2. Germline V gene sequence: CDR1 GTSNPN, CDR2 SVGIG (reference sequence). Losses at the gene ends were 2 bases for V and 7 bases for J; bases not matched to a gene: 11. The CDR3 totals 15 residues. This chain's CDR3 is CAWSLGLAGVEEQYF. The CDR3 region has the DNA TGTGCCTGGAGTCTGGGGCTAGCGGGAGTCGAAGAGCAGTACTTC.

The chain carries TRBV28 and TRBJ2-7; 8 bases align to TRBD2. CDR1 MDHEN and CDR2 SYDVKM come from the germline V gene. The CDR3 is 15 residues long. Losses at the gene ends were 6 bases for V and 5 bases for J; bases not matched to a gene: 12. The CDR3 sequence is CASSLPRGGRDEQYF. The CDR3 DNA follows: TGTGCCAGCAGCTTGCCACGGGGGGGGAGGGACGAGCAGTACTTC.